This TCR beta chain derives from a study of spatial heterogeneity in lung cancer. Study findings and constraints: Detection of ubiquitous tumor TCRs in blood was higher at resection than follow-up.

A unique molecular identifier was carried by every single TCR cDNA molecule. Each CDR3 protein gets one entry after TCRdb re-called the 5' RACE reads with MiXCR. The repertoire holds about 22,000 distinct CDR3 sequences, with around 5% as singletons. Time point defined: sample taken at primary tumor resection. Unsorted whole RNA samples from tumor, nontumor lung or frozen PBMC were sequenced. V was cut by 1 base and J by 1 base, with 4 bases left in between. The germline V gene has CDR1 SEHNR and CDR2 FQNEAQ (reference sequence). The CDR3 is made up of 13 amino acids. This clonotype was recorded at least ten times. What it recognizes is unknown.

This sequence was found in a male donor with early-stage non-small cell lung cancer. V usage is TRBV7-9 and J usage is TRBJ1-1; D call uncertain. Sequences were derived from PBMCs, sampled at surgery. The CDR3 loop is CASSLVANTEAFF. The DNA for the CDR3 is TGTGCCAGCAGCTTAGTAGCGAACACTGAAGCTTTCTTT.